The clone carrying this TCR beta chain was seen repeatedly, ten times or more. Antigen specificity is unknown. The data were obtained in a study of blood T cells in healthy people across ages. Study overall: When template switching was applied, about one barcoded beta molecule was captured per two T cells. Study observations and caveats: Not knowing donor CMV status may have confounded expanded clonotype changes.

V shed 7 bases and J 4 bases; nucleotides not matched to a gene: 5. The CDR3 contains 16 residues. Germline values: CDR1 WSHSY, CDR2 SAAADI. Primed by a sample-barcoded 5' primer and a J-beta primer mix, a second PCR proceeded for about 6 to 11 cycles. CDR3-containing paired-end reads numbering at least 2.5 million came from each sample. TCRdb reprocessed the 5' RACE reads with MiXCR, giving one entry per CDR3 protein. Of about 1 million distinct CDR3 sequences in the sample, 40% to 45% are singletons; the top ten hold approximately 20%. In each sample, at least 6.5 million PBMCs were isolated. This TCR came from a woman aged 55-70 years in good health. The specimen was blood. The rearrangement links TRBV10-2 to TRBJ2-3; 16 positions agree with TRBD2. DNA for the CDR3: TGCGCCAGCACCCCCGGGACTAGCGGGAGGGCAGATACGCAGTATTTT. It codes for CASTPGTSGRADTQYF.